Detailed here is one T cell receptor (beta chain). Its antigen is unknown. The CDR3 consists of 17 residues. Germline-derived CDR1 and CDR2 are LGHNA and YNFKEQ. The V end was cut by 1 base, the J end by 1 base, with 15 bases between. The data were obtained in a study of cytomegalovirus exposure and HLA in healthy donors. About the study: In terms of ancestry, the Caucasian-associated cluster contained about four fifths of the approximately 400 genotyped donors.

PCR used 60 Vbeta primers and 13 Jbeta primers. Sequencing was performed with immunoSEQ multiplex PCR; in TCRdb, only in-frame clones are kept and a portion is missing. The table records about 100,000 clones, roughly 77% of them present only once. Study-level findings and limits: Cytomegalovirus status, reportedly, was diagnosed with high specificity and sensitivity by the classifier.

Healthy bone marrow donors formed the donor group. This chain uses TRBV4-2 with TRBJ2-3; a possible D gene is TRBD2 (6 bases). The sequenced sample consisted of PBMCs. This TCR was recovered from a woman between 45 and 60 years old in good health and CMV-seropositive. CDR3: CASSQGGDLRGTDTQYF. The CDR3, as DNA: TGTGCCAGCAGCCAAGGGGGGGATTTGCGGGGCACAGATACGCAGTATTTT.